The 8 T cell receptor beta chains presented below share a single source sample, sequenced in a study of OX40 agonist ivuxolimab in advanced cancers. The data were produced by immunoSEQ multiplex PCR, yet TCRdb's version contains in-frame clones alone and is incomplete. The sample holds approximately 15,000 clones, 70% seen once. The sample in question was CD4+ or CD8+ T cells sorted from blood, obtained in a trial of the OX40 agonist ivuxolimab. Receptors originate from an adult with an advanced solid tumor such as melanoma, head and neck, liver or kidney cancer.

The gene calls are TRBV19 and TRBJ1-1; D unclear. This CDR3 is 13 amino acids long. V dropped 4 bases and J dropped 3 bases, with 9 bases sitting between them. CDR1 LNHDA and CDR2 SQIVND come from the germline V gene (reference sequence). The CDR3 nucleotides are TGTGCCAGTAGTACCGTTAAGGACACTGAAGCTTTCTTT. This gives the protein CASSTVKDTEAFF.

The chain is built from TRBV5-1 and TRBJ2-1; 7 bases map to TRBD1. The V and J ends lost 1 base and 10 bases, in that order; junction bases with no gene match: 20. The CDR3 extends over 18 amino acids. In germline, CDR1 is SGHRS, CDR2 YFSETQ. The CDR3 sequence is CASSLRGGAAKSGGEQFF. CDR3 DNA: TGCGCCAGCAGCTTGAGGGGTGGCGCGGCGAAGTCAGGGGGAGAGCAGTTCTTC.

This clone was observed a handful of times. The chain joins TRBV30 to TRBJ1-1; TRBD1 agrees at 8 bases. This CDR3 has 12 residues. V shed 3 bases and J 6 bases; nucleotides not matched to a gene: 3. The germline gives CDR1 GTSNPN, CDR2 SVGIG (reference sequence). The chain's CDR3 is CAWSGDRPEAFF. CDR3 nucleotides: TGTGCCTGGAGCGGGGACAGGCCTGAAGCTTTCTTT.

The rearrangement links TRBV6-1 to TRBJ2-4; D gene uncertain. The germline gives CDR1 MNHNS, CDR2 SASEGT. The V and J ends lost 2 bases and 3 bases respectively, with 14 bases between them. The CDR3 runs to 16 residues. CDR3 in DNA: TGTGCCAGCAGTGAACTGTCAGTCCTTGTCAAAAACATTCAGTACTTC. This sequence encodes CASSELSVLVKNIQYF.

The chain links TRBV19 to TRBJ2-7; a weak D match, TRBD1 (5 bases). This CDR3 spans 13 amino acids. CDR1 and CDR2 (germline): LNHDA, SQIVND (reference sequence). V was trimmed by 1 base and J by 4 bases, leaving 8 bases between them. The CDR3 nucleotides are TGTGCCAGTAGTATAGGTGGGGCTTACGAGCAGTACTTC. Its translation is CASSIGGAYEQYF.

The V call is TRBV20-1, the J call TRBJ1-1; D gene ambiguous. From germline, CDR1 is DFQATT and CDR2 SNEGSKA (reference sequence). The CDR3 has 11 amino acids. Trimming took off 6 bases at V and 4 bases at J, with 9 bases between the two ends. CDR3 amino acids: CSAFEGTEAFF. CDR3 sequence (DNA): TGCAGTGCGTTTGAGGGCACTGAAGCTTTCTTT.

CDR3 in DNA: TGTGCCAGCAGCTTAGTCGCCAGCACTGAAGCTTTCTTT. Amino acids: CASSLVASTEAFF. This sequence joins TRBV7-9 and TRBJ1-1, with D hard to call. V was shortened by 1 base and J by 4 bases, with 7 bases between the two germline ends. Germline V lookup: CDR1 SEHNR, CDR2 FQNEAQ (reference sequence). The CDR3 spans 13 residues.

On this clone itself: This same CDR3 is encoded by further DNA sequences in the sample. The J gene is TRBJ2-3, the V gene TRBV27; 7 nucleotides align to TRBD1. Trimming cost V 4 bases and J 2 bases; bases outside gene matches: 18. In germline, CDR1 is MNHEY, CDR2 SMNVEV (reference sequence). The CDR3 has 19 residues. Written as DNA, the CDR3 is TGTGCCAGCAGTTCCAGTAGTGGAATCCGGGACAGAGACACAGATACGCAGTATTTT. As protein: CASSSSSGIRDRDTDTQYF.